The 18 T cell receptor beta chains listed next were all sequenced from one sample in a study of monozygotic twins with inflammatory bowel disease. Each CDR3 protein gets one entry in TCRdb, which reprocessed the 5' RACE reads and gives no DNA. The listing records a few hundred thousand distinct CDR3 sequences. Sequences were obtained from blood. Source of these receptors: a human donor with ulcerative colitis or Crohn's disease, or a healthy co-twin of an affected twin (not recorded which).

V usage is TRBV12-3 or TRBV12-4 and J usage is TRBJ2-7; the D gene TCRdb calls, TRBD1, cannot be checked with no DNA. This CDR3 spans 14 amino acids. The CDR3 protein is CASSFGDNSYEQYF.

The rearrangement joins TRBV5-1 to TRBJ2-1. The germline V gene has CDR1 SGHRS and CDR2 YFSETQ. The CDR3 extends over 18 amino acids. The CDR3 loop reads CASSSHREGSTIYNEQFF. Supplemented by reference TRBV5-1 and TRBJ2-1, the full variable domain reads KAGVTQTPRYLIKTRGQQVTLSCSPISGHRSVSWYQQTPGQGLQFLFEYFSETQRNKGNFPGRFSGRQFSNSRSEMNVSTLELGDSALYLCASSSHREGSTIYNEQFFGPGTRLTVL.

The genes are TRBV25-1 and TRBJ2-1; there is no DNA to check the TCRdb D call of TRBD1. The CDR3 is 16 residues long. Germline-derived CDR1 and CDR2 are MGHDK and SYGVNS. CDR3 protein: CASSGREGQGAGEQFF.

V and J are TRBV18 and TRBJ1-5. This CDR3 is built from 15 residues. Looked up from germline, CDR1 is KGHSH and CDR2 is LQKENI. CDR3 residues: CASSPQDMYNQPQHF.

The gene calls are TRBV4-1 and TRBJ1-2. The CDR3 loop spans 13 amino acids. Germline V gene lookup returns CDR1 MGHRA and CDR2 YSYEKL. The CDR3 spells CASSLRVNYGYTF.

The chain employs TRBV2 and TRBJ2-5; TCRdb outputs TRBD2, but without DNA this stays unchecked. This CDR3 spans 13 amino acids. Germline V CDR1 and CDR2: SNHLY, FYNNEI. This chain's CDR3 is CASSGSGAETQYF. Filled out from reference TRBV2 and TRBJ2-5, the complete variable domain reads EPEVTQTPSHQVTQMGQEVILRCVPISNHLYFYWYRQILGQKVEFLVSFYNNEISEKSEIFDDQFSVERPDGSNFTLKIRSTKLEDSAMYFCASSGSGAETQYFGPGTRLLVL.

The chain combines TRBV19 with TRBJ2-2. The CDR3 spans 13 residues. Germline V gives CDR1 LNHDA, CDR2 SQIVND (reference sequence). The chain's CDR3 is CASRGMNTGELFF.

The gene calls are TRBV7-8 and TRBJ2-7. Per the germline V gene, CDR1 is SGHVS and CDR2 is FQNEAQ. This CDR3 region has 17 residues. The CDR3 sequence is CASSLALRQANPYEQYF.

This rearrangement joins TRBV7-6 to TRBJ2-2; TCRdb outputs TRBD2, but without DNA this stays unchecked. CDR3 length: 16 residues. The germline V gene encodes CDR1 SGHVS and CDR2 FNYEAQ. CDR3 amino acids: CASSLVAGSNTGELFF.

The V call is TRBV6-5, the J call TRBJ1-6; the TCRdb D gene call, TRBD1, has no DNA to confirm it. CDR1 MNHEY and CDR2 SVGAGI come from the germline V gene. The CDR3 has 16 amino acids. The CDR3 is CASSWDRSSYNSPLHF.

The chain couples TRBV28 to TRBJ2-2; TCRdb's D call, TRBD1, is unchecked because there is no DNA. This CDR3 is 14 amino acids long. In germline, CDR1 is MDHEN, CDR2 SYDVKM. CDR3 amino acids: CASSRQGSSGELFF. The entire variable domain, with the rest obtained from reference TRBV28 and TRBJ2-2, is as follows: DVKVTQSSRYLVKRTGEKVFLECVQDMDHENMFWYRQDPGLGLRLIYFSYDVKMKEKGDIPEGYSVSREKKERFSLILESASTNQTSMYLCASSRQGSSGELFFGEGSRLTVL.

This sequence joins TRBV7-3 and TRBJ2-3; TCRdb's D call of TRBD1 is untestable without DNA. Germline loops: CDR1 SGHTA, CDR2 FQGTGA. The CDR3 spans 14 residues. CDR3 amino acids: CASSSGGDTDTQYF.

The V gene is TRBV10-3, the J gene TRBJ2-2; no DNA is available, so the TRBD1 call from TCRdb remains unchecked. Germline V gives CDR1 ENHRY, CDR2 SYGVKD. The CDR3 totals 14 residues. This CDR3 is CAIMDRPNTGELFF.

The chain links TRBV6-2 or TRBV6-3 to TRBJ2-2; TCRdb picks TRBD2, but there is no DNA to check that call. This CDR3 contains 18 residues. Germline CDR1 reads MNHEY; CDR2 reads SVGEGT. CDR3 protein: CASSSRDLGVKNTGELFF.

The chain recombines TRBV7-3 with TRBJ2-3. The CDR3 loop spans 15 amino acids. In germline, CDR1 is SGHTA, CDR2 FQGTGA. CDR3 loop: CASSYGLSSTDTQYF.

The chain carries TRBV9 and TRBJ2-1; the TCRdb D gene call, TRBD1, has no DNA to confirm it. CDR3 size: 16 residues. Germline V lookup: CDR1 SGDLS, CDR2 YYNGEE. The CDR3 reads CASSVEGTGGNNEQFF.

The chain uses TRBV3-1 and TRBJ2-5; no DNA is available, so the TRBD1 call from TCRdb remains unchecked. CDR3 size: 16 residues. In germline, CDR1 is LGHDT, CDR2 YNNKEL (reference sequence). The CDR3 region is CASTPLRGRTQETQYF.

The rearrangement links TRBV11-2 to TRBJ1-5; TCRdb's D gene call, TRBD1, goes unchecked for lack of DNA. The CDR3 consists of 19 residues. Germline values: CDR1 SGHAT, CDR2 FQNNGV. This CDR3 reads CASSLGWTGGRNDGQPQHF.